The entry below gives a single T cell receptor beta chain sequence along with its context. Profiled with immunoSEQ multiplex PCR; TCRdb holds only in-frame clones, not every one. This sample has 150,000 or so clones; roughly 92% occur once, and the top ten carry about 5%. V shed 5 bases, J shed 6 bases, and the junction held 3 bases outside the gene matches. Per the germline V gene, CDR1 is MNHEY and CDR2 is SMNVEV (reference sequence). The CDR3 spans 14 residues. The data are from a study of T cell responses to AZD1222 COVID-19 vaccine. This chain joins TRBV27 and TRBJ1-5; 11 nucleotides align to TRBD1. The TCR originated in an adult in good health. The sequences come from peripheral blood, collected on day 0 of AZD1222 vaccination. Here the CDR3 reads CASSLGTGGQPQHF. The CDR3 DNA follows: TGTGCCAGCAGTCTCGGGACAGGGGGTCAGCCCCAGCATTTT.